These T cell receptor beta chains were read from a single sample in a study of early T cells in non-severe SARS-CoV-2 infection. Each CDR3 protein gets one entry after TCRdb re-called the 5' RACE reads with MiXCR. The data show about 77,000 distinct CDR3 sequences, 16% seen once. Sequenced input: whole blood. These receptor sequences come from an adult who was a healthcare worker with PCR-confirmed SARS-CoV-2 infection or an uninfected control (not recorded which). Each CDR3 is given with its conserved first and last residue. A D gene is named only where the DNA matches it firmly. Rows give clone size only sometimes, using once, few, many, or a class for an expanded clone.

DNA | CDR3 | V | D | J | size
TGTGCCAGCAAGAGTGGCCGGAACACTGAAGCTTTCTTT | CASKSGRNTEAFF | TRBV2 | - | TRBJ1-1 | few
TGTGCCAGCAGCCGGGGCAGGAATCCCTACAATGAGCAGTTCTTC | CASSRGRNPYNEQFF | TRBV3-1 | - | TRBJ2-1 | few
TGTGCCAGCAGTTACCCCGTAATCCCGGCAGGGCTACCGAGCACAGATACGCAGTATTTT | CASSYPVIPAGLPSTDTQYF | TRBV6-6 | - | TRBJ2-3 | -
TGCGCCAGCAGGGCCGAGGGAACCAACCTCTACGAGCAGTACTTC | CASRAEGTNLYEQYF | TRBV5-1 | - | TRBJ2-7 | many
TGTGCCAGCAGTTATCCAATCGGGACAAAGACCAATGAGCAGTTCTTC | CASSYPIGTKTNEQFF | TRBV6-2/TRBV6-3 | - | TRBJ2-1 | few
TGTGCCAGCAGCTTAAGTTGGTCCAACCAAGAGACCCAGTACTTC | CASSLSWSNQETQYF | TRBV11-2 | - | TRBJ2-5 | -
TGCGCCACCTATGGTCCCTACCCGTCTGTGAATGGCTACACCTTC | CATYGPYPSVNGYTF | TRBV4-1 | - | TRBJ1-2 | many
TGTGCCAGCAGTAAGGGGGAGGCAAACATTCAGTACTTC | CASSKGEANIQYF | TRBV12-3/TRBV12-4 | - | TRBJ2-4 | few
TGCGCCAGCACCCCACTAGCCAAAAACATTCAGTACTTC | CASTPLAKNIQYF | TRBV10-1 | - | TRBJ2-4 | few
TGTGCCAGCAGCCTCACAGGGGGCGAGTCCTACGAGCAGTACTTC | CASSLTGGESYEQYF | TRBV28 | TRBD1 | TRBJ2-7 | -
TGTGCCATGAAAGGAACAGCGAACACCGGGGAGCTGTTTTTT | CAMKGTANTGELFF | TRBV10-3 | - | TRBJ2-2 | -
TGCGCCAGCAGCTCCCTAGCTAGCGGGCGTACAGATACGCAGTATTTT | CASSSLASGRTDTQYF | TRBV5-1 | TRBD2 | TRBJ2-3 | -